This T cell receptor beta chain was recovered during a study of T cell changes during pregnancy in multiple sclerosis. CDR3 size: 14 residues. V dropped 0 bases and J dropped 3; count of bases not matched to a gene: 3. Germline CDR1 and CDR2: SGHRS and YFSETQ. TCRdb's copy holds only in-frame clones and misses some; the assay was immunoSEQ multiplex PCR. The sample has 50,000 to 60,000 clones; around 90% are singletons. Sequencing used CD4+ T cells from peripheral blood mononuclear cells, obtained in the second trimester of pregnancy. The receptor was isolated from a female donor with multiple sclerosis, enrolled in a pregnancy study. The V call is TRBV5-1, the J call TRBJ2-7, with 7 bases lining up with TRBD1. CDR3 amino acids: CASSLAAGGYEQYF. In DNA form, the CDR3 reads TGCGCCAGCAGCTTGGCGGCAGGGGGCTACGAGCAGTACTTC.